Below, one T cell receptor beta chain is given with its context. Its antigen is not known. This sample is part of a study of cytomegalovirus exposure and HLA in healthy donors. Findings and caveats of the study: An analysis that was carried out later associated 15,000 to 20,000 TCR beta sequences with HLA alleles at 0.05 false discovery rate. Later analysis identified a missense DCLRE1C variant that was linked to TCR beta V- and J-gene trimming. Certain indistinguishable V segments, among them TRBV6-2 and TRBV6-3, were excluded.

PCR used 60 Vbeta primers and 13 Jbeta primers. Data came from immunoSEQ multiplex PCR; TCRdb stores just in-frame clones and leaves some out. The sample lists some 150,000 clones; about 77% were seen once. This CDR3 has 15 residues. Deletions cut 6 bases from V and 3 bases from J, with 16 bases between. CDR1 and CDR2 from the germline V gene are SGDLS and YYNGEE. The study sampled nominally healthy donors, though unrecorded immune exposures were likely. The source is a male donor in good health and CMV-seronegative. This chain connects TRBV9 to TRBJ2-1; D may be TRBD2 (5 bases). Sequenced material: PBMCs. The CDR3 region is CASTMGAQSYNEQFF. The CDR3 bases are TGTGCCAGCACGATGGGAGCCCAAAGCTACAATGAGCAGTTCTTC. Supplemented by reference TRBV9 and TRBJ2-1, the full variable domain reads DSGVTQTPKHLITATGQRVTLRCSPRSGDLSVYWYQQSLDQGLQFLIQYYNGEERAKGNILERFSAQQFPDLHSELNLSSLELGDSALYFCASTMGAQSYNEQFFGPGTRLTVL.